One and the same sample provided the 22 T cell receptor beta chains below, sequenced in a study of T cell responses to AZD1222 COVID-19 vaccine. Assay: immunoSEQ multiplex PCR; the TCRdb copy retains only in-frame clones and omits some. The data show approximately 74,000 clones, roughly 85% seen once. The sample here was peripheral blood, taken 28 days after the second AZD1222 dose. The receptors stem from an adult who received the AZD1222 COVID-19 vaccine.

This rearrangement joins TRBV30 to TRBJ1-2; D perhaps matches TRBD1 (5 bases). The CDR3 is 14 amino acids. Trimming pared 3 bases from V and 2 bases from J, leaving 13 bases between. Germline assignment: CDR1 GTSNPN and CDR2 SVGIG (reference sequence). CDR3 in DNA: TGTGCCTGGAGGTGGGGGGAGGGAAACTATGGCTACACCTTC. It specifies CAWRWGEGNYGYTF.

The J gene is TRBJ2-7, the V gene TRBV10-3; possible D gene TRBD2, 5 bases. The length of the CDR3 is 15 residues. Germline CDR1 ENHRY, CDR2 SYGVKD. Trimming left V 2 bases short and J 4 bases short, with 15 bases between. CDR3 in DNA: TGTGCCATCAGTGAGGCGGAGGTTGCTAAGTACGAGCAGTACTTC. Its translation: CAISEAEVAKYEQYF.

The V gene is TRBV6-1, the J gene TRBJ2-7; D may be TRBD1 (6 bases). This CDR3 has 15 residues. With 1 base removed from V and 0 bases from J, the gap between germline ends came to 10 bases. Germline V gives CDR1 MNHNS, CDR2 SASEGT. CDR3 in DNA: TGTGCCAGCAGTGAAGGACGAGGGGGCTCCTACGAGCAGTACTTC. Translated: CASSEGRGGSYEQYF.

The chain couples TRBV2 to TRBJ1-5, with D uncertain. The CDR3 consists of 14 residues. V lost 4 bases and J 0 bases, leaving 7 bases between the germline ends. Per germline, CDR1 SNHLY and CDR2 FYNNEI. The CDR3 sequence: CASSGLYSNQPQHF. The CDR3 DNA follows: TGTGCCAGCAGTGGCCTCTATAGCAATCAGCCCCAGCATTTT. Supplemented by reference TRBV2 and TRBJ1-5, the full variable domain reads EPEVTQTPSHQVTQMGQEVILRCVPISNHLYFYWYRQILGQKVEFLVSFYNNEISEKSEIFDDQFSVERPDGSNFTLKIRSTKLEDSAMYFCASSGLYSNQPQHFGDGTRLSIL.

The rearrangement uses TRBV7-8 and TRBJ2-3; the D call may be TRBD1 or TRBD2 (5 bases each). CDR1 and CDR2 (germline): SGHVS, FQNEAQ. The CDR3 length is 15 residues. Trimming removed 5 bases at V and 1 base at J, with 13 bases between. The CDR3 spells CASSRGRGRTDTQYF. DNA for the CDR3: TGTGCCAGCAGCCGAGGACGGGGACGCACAGATACGCAGTATTTT.

The chain couples TRBV7-8 to TRBJ1-3; D not resolved. The CDR3 length is 14 residues. CDR1 and CDR2 from the germline V gene are SGHVS and FQNEAQ. V was cut by 2 bases and J by 1 base, with 6 bases left in between. This CDR3 is CASSLSTSGNTIYF. In nucleotides, the CDR3 is TGTGCCAGCAGCTTAAGTACATCTGGAAACACCATATATTTT.

The genes are TRBV7-2 and TRBJ1-1; D unclear. This CDR3 has 15 amino acids. In germline, CDR1 is SGHTA, CDR2 FQGNSA. Trimming pared 5 bases from V and 4 bases from J, leaving 17 bases between. CDR3 residues: CASSPYRAAGTEAFF. CDR3 nucleotides: TGTGCCAGCAGCCCTTACCGGGCGGCCGGCACTGAAGCTTTCTTT.

The chain couples TRBV27 to TRBJ1-6, with D hard to call. The CDR3 contains 17 residues. V was clipped by 5 bases and J by 0 bases, with 14 bases between them. Germline V gene data show CDR1 as MNHEY and CDR2 as SMNVEV (reference sequence). This CDR3 reads CASSTYPGRSYNSPLHF. CDR3 nucleotide sequence: TGTGCCAGCAGTACATACCCGGGTCGCTCCTATAATTCACCCCTCCACTTT.

V and J are TRBV5-1 and TRBJ1-3; D is unclear. The germline gives CDR1 SGHRS, CDR2 YFSETQ. The CDR3 consists of 14 residues. Trimming cost V 1 base and J 0 bases, with 5 bases left between them. The CDR3 DNA reads as TGCGCCAGCAGCTTGAGCAGCTCTGGAAACACCATATATTTT. Translation gives CASSLSSSGNTIYF.

The chain recombines TRBV7-8 with TRBJ2-1, with 9 bases aligning to TRBD2. This CDR3 is 16 amino acids long. Germline V CDR1 and CDR2: SGHVS, FQNEAQ. The trim removed 3 bases at V and 1 base at J, leaving 4 bases unmatched. CDR3 sequence: CASSFPTSGSYNEQFF. The CDR3 coding sequence is TGTGCCAGCAGCTTCCCTACTAGCGGGTCCTACAATGAGCAGTTCTTC.

The V and J genes are TRBV18 and TRBJ1-1; TRBD1 is a possible D gene (6 bases). V lost 5 bases and J lost 1, with 17 bases in between. Germline V CDR1 and CDR2: KGHSH, LQKENI. CDR3 size: 16 residues. The CDR3 DNA reads TGTGCCAGCTCAACGGGCGGACAGAGACCGAACACTGAAGCTTTCTTT. This sequence encodes CASSTGGQRPNTEAFF.

V is TRBV12-1 and J is TRBJ2-5; the DNA was not used to check the table's D call, TRBD1. TRBV12-1 is designated a pseudogene. This CDR3 is 17 amino acids long. Written as DNA, the CDR3 is TGTGCCAGCAGCAAACCACAGGGCGGGCGAGCGCAAGAGACCCAGTACTTC. It encodes CASSKPQGGRAQETQYF.

The chain recombines TRBV11-3 with TRBJ2-1; TRBD2 might be the D (6 bases). CDR1 and CDR2 (germline): SGHNT, YENEEA. This CDR3 is built from 15 residues. The germline V and J ends were trimmed by 3 bases and 7 bases, with 16 bases remaining between them. DNA for the CDR3: TGTGCCAGCAGCTTTGGGGGAGGTGGTTTTAATGAGCAGTTCTTC. This translates into CASSFGGGGFNEQFF.

This rearrangement joins TRBV18 to TRBJ1-4; D might be TRBD1 (6 bases). V shed 6 bases and J shed 8 bases, with 13 bases lying between them. The CDR3 has 13 amino acids. Germline CDR1 KGHSH, CDR2 LQKENI. The CDR3 DNA sequence: TGTGCCAGCTCCCGGGGGGCGGGAGAAAAACTGTTTTTT. Translated: CASSRGAGEKLFF. The whole variable domain, remainder taken from reference TRBV18 and TRBJ1-4, is NAGVMQNPRHLVRRRGQEARLRCSPMKGHSHVYWYRQLPEEGLKFMVYLQKENIIDESGMPKERFSAEFPKEGPSILRIQQVVRGDSAAYFCASSRGAGEKLFFGSGTQLSVL.

The gene calls are TRBV16 and TRBJ1-1; D not resolved. There are 16 residues in the CDR3. V lost 2 bases and J lost 1, with 14 bases in between. Germline V gene sequence: CDR1 KGHSY, CDR2 FQNENV. CDR3 coding DNA: TGTGCCAGCAGCCAACACCAGTCCCTCGAGAACACTGAAGCTTTCTTT. The encoded protein is CASSQHQSLENTEAFF.

The CDR3 loop is CASSLGQGYGYTF. Here the CDR3 DNA reads TGTGCCAGCAGCCTCGGACAGGGCTATGGCTACACCTTC. The rearrangement links TRBV7-3 to TRBJ1-2; 8 nucleotides agree with TRBD1. Germline V gene sequence: CDR1 SGHTA, CDR2 FQGTGA. Trimming took 5 bases from V and 4 from J; bases not matched to a gene: 3. This CDR3 spans 13 amino acids.

This sequence joins TRBV12-3 or TRBV12-4 and TRBJ1-2, with D perhaps matching TRBD1 (5 bases). The V and J ends lost 5 bases and 8 bases respectively, with 9 bases between them. The CDR3 runs to 11 residues. CDR3 protein: CASSPGTGYTF. The DNA for the CDR3 is TGTGCCAGCAGTCCAGGGACGGGCTACACCTTC.

This chain uses TRBV30 with TRBJ2-1; D is uncertain. V gave up 2 bases and J gave up 5 bases, with 7 bases separating them. The germline V gene encodes CDR1 GTSNPN and CDR2 SVGIG (reference sequence). The CDR3 covers 12 residues. As DNA, the CDR3 is TGTGCCTGGAGTCCGACGAACAATGAGCAGTTCTTC. Protein: CAWSPTNNEQFF.

This rearrangement joins TRBV18 to TRBJ1-1; perhaps TRBD1 as D (6 bases). The CDR3 has 13 residues. V dropped 3 bases and J dropped 7 bases, with 12 bases sitting between them. Germline V lookup: CDR1 KGHSH, CDR2 LQKENI. CDR3 residues: CASSPEMTGEAFF. For the CDR3, the DNA is TGTGCCAGCTCACCGGAAATGACAGGTGAAGCTTTCTTT.

This chain connects TRBV18 to TRBJ2-1; 8 bases match TRBD1. The CDR3 has 16 amino acids. CDR1 is KGHSH and CDR2 is LQKENI in the germline V gene. V was clipped by 1 base and J by 5 bases; unmatched bases: 7. CDR3 region: CASSPRPGQDHNEQFF. The DNA for the CDR3 is TGTGCCAGCTCACCACGACCGGGACAGGACCACAATGAGCAGTTCTTC.

The CDR3 DNA is TGTGCCAGCAGCGCAGCGGGACGCAGCACAGATACGCAGTATTTT. Translated: CASSAAGRSTDTQYF. V gene TRBV9 combines with J gene TRBJ2-3; 7 bases are a match to TRBD2. Germline V gene lookup returns CDR1 SGDLS and CDR2 YYNGEE. The CDR3 is 15 residues long. V was pared by 3 bases and J by 0 bases, with 4 bases of the junction left unmatched. Full variable domain (outside the CDR3, taken from reference TRBV9 and TRBJ2-3): DSGVTQTPKHLITATGQRVTLRCSPRSGDLSVYWYQQSLDQGLQFLIQYYNGEERAKGNILERFSAQQFPDLHSELNLSSLELGDSALYFCASSAAGRSTDTQYFGPGTRLTVL.

The CDR3 is CASSVGTGDYEQYF. The CDR3 bases are TGTGCCAGCAGTGTCGGGACAGGGGACTACGAGCAGTACTTC. This chain links TRBV2 with TRBJ2-7; 10 nucleotides line up with TRBD1. Trimming cost V 4 bases and J 3 bases; bases outside gene matches: 3. CDR1 and CDR2 from the germline V gene are SNHLY and FYNNEI. The CDR3 is 14 amino acids. The full variable domain, completed using reference TRBV2 and TRBJ2-7, is EPEVTQTPSHQVTQMGQEVILRCVPISNHLYFYWYRQILGQKVEFLVSFYNNEISEKSEIFDDQFSVERPDGSNFTLKIRSTKLEDSAMYFCASSVGTGDYEQYFGPGTRLTVT.